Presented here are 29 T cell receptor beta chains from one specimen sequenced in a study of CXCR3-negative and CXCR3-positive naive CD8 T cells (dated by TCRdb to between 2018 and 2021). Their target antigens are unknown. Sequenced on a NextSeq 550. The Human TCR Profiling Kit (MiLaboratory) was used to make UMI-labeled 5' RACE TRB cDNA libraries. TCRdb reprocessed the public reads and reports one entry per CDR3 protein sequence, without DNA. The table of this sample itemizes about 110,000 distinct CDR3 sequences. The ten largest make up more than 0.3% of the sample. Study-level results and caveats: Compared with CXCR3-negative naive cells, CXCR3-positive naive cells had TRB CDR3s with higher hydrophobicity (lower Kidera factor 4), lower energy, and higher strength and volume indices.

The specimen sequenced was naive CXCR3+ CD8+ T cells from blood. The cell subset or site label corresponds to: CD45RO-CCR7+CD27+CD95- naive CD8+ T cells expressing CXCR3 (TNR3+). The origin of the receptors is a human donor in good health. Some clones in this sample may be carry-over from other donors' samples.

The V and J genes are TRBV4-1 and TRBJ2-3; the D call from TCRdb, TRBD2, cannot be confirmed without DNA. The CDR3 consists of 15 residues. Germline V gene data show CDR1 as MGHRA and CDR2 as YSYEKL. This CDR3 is CASSPERGGSDTQYF.

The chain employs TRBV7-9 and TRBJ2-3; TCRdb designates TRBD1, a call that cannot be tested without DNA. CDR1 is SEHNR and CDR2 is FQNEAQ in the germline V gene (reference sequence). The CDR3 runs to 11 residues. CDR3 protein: CASSFLTAQYF.

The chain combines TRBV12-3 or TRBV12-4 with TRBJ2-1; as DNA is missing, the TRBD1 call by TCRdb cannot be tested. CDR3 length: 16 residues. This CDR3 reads CASRVQGGSSYNEQFF.

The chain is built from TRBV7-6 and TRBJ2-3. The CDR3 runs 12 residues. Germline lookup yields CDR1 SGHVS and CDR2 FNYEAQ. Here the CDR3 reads CASSLAEDTQYF.

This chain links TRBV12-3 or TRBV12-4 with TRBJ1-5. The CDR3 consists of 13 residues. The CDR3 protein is CASSLYSNQPQHF.

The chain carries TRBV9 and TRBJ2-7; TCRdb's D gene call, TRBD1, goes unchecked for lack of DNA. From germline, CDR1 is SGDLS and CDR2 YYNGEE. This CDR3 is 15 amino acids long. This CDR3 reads CASSVKPGMAYEQYF. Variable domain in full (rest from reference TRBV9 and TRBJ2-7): DSGVTQTPKHLITATGQRVTLRCSPRSGDLSVYWYQQSLDQGLQFLIQYYNGEERAKGNILERFSAQQFPDLHSELNLSSLELGDSALYFCASSVKPGMAYEQYFGPGTRLTVT.

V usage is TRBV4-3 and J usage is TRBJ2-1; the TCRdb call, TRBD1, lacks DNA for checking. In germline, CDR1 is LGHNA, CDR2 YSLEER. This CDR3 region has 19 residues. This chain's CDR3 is CASSQERAGRTDINNKQFF.

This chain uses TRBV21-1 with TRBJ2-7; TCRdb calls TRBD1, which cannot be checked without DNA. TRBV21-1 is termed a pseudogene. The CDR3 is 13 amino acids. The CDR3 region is CASSPRGAYEQYF.

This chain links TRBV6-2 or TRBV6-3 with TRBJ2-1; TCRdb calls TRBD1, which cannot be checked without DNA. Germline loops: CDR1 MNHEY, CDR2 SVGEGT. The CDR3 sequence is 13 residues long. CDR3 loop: CASSSTGGNEQFF.

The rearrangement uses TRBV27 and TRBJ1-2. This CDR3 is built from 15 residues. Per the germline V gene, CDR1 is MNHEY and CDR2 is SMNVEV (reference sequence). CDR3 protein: CASRSLRGPPYGYTF.

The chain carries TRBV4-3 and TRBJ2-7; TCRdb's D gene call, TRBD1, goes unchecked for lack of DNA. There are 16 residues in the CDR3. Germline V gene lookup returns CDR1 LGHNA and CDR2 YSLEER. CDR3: CASSQDVGGGEYEQYF.

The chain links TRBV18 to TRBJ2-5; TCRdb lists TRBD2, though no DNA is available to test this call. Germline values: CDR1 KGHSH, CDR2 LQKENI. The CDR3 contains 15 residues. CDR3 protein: CASSPNTSTEETQYF.

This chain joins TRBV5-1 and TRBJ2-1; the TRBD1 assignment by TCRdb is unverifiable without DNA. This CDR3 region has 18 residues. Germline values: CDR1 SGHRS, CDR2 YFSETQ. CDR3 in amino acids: CASSLLPWAGTDDNEQFF.

This CDR3 is CASSPSFGRYNEQFF. The chain employs TRBV7-9 and TRBJ2-1; TCRdb's D gene call, TRBD2, goes unchecked for lack of DNA. CDR1 and CDR2 (germline): SEHNR, FQNEAQ (reference sequence). This CDR3 spans 15 amino acids.

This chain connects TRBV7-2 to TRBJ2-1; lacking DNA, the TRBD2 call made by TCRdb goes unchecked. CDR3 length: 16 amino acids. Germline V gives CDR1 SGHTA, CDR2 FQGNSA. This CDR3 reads CASRRLAGESYNEQFF.

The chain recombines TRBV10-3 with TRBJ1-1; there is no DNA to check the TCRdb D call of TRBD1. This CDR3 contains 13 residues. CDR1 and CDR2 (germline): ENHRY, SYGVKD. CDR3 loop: CAISEGGRAEAFF.

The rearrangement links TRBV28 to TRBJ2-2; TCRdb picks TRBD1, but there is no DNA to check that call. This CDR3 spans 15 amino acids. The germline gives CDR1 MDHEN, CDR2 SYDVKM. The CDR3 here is CASSLSRESTGELFF.

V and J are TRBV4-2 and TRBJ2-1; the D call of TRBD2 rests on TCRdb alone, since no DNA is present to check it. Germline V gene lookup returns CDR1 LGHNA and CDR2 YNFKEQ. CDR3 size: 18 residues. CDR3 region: CASSPGTSGGGPYNEQFF.

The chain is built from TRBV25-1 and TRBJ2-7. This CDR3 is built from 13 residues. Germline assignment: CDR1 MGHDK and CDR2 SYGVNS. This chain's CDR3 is CASSEQGPYEQYF.

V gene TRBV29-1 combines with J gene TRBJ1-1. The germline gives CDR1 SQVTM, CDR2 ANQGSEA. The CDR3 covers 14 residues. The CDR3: CSVEVVGWNTEAFF.

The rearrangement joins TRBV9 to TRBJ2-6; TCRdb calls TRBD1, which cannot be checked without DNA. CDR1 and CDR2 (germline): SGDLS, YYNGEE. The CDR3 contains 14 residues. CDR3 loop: CASTPDGQAPHLTF.

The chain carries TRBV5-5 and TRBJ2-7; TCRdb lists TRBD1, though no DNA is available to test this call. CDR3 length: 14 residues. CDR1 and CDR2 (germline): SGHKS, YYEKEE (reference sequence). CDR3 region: CASSYGGPGYEQYF.

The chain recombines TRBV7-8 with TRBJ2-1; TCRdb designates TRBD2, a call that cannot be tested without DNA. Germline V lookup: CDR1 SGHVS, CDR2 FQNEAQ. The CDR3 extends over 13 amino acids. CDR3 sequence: CASSLAALTQQFF.

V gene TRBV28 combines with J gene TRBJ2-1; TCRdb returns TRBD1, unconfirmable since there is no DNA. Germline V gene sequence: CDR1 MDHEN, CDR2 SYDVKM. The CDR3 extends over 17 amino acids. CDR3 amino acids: CASEGTGGAGAIDEQFF.

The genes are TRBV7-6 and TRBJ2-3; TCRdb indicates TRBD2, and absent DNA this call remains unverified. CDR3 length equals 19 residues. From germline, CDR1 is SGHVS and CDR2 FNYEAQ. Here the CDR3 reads CASSPEGTSGRASMDTQYF.

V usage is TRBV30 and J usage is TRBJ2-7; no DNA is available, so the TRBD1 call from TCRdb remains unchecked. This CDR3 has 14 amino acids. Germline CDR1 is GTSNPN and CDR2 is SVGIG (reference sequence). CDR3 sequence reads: CARSTGQGADEQYF.

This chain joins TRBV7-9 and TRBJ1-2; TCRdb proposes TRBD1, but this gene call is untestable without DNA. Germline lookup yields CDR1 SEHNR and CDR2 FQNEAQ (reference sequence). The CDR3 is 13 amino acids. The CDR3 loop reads CASSLGRDSGYTF.

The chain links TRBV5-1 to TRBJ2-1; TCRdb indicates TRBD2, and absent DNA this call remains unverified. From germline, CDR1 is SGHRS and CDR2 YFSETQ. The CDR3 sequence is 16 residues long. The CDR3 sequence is CASSLVPSGDYNEQFF.

The CDR3 spells CASSLVTGVEEAFF. The chain uses TRBV5-1 and TRBJ1-1; the D call from TCRdb, TRBD1, cannot be confirmed without DNA. This CDR3 is built from 14 residues. CDR1 is SGHRS and CDR2 is YFSETQ in the germline V gene. Drawing the rest from reference TRBV5-1 and TRBJ1-1, the complete variable domain is KAGVTQTPRYLIKTRGQQVTLSCSPISGHRSVSWYQQTPGQGLQFLFEYFSETQRNKGNFPGRFSGRQFSNSRSEMNVSTLELGDSALYLCASSLVTGVEEAFFGQGTRLTVV.